The T cell receptor beta chain under discussion was sequenced for a study of memory CD4+ T cells and cytomegalovirus serostatus. Regarding this clone: The target antigen is unknown.

General study results and limits: CMV serostatus prediction reached median AUC approximately 0.95, or 0.91 with US-trained model.

From germline, CDR1 is SNHLY and CDR2 FYNNEI. The J segment lost 4 bases and the V segment lost 5 bases, leaving 4 bases of the junction unmatched. CDR3 length: 13 residues. The sort gate was single viable CD3+CD4+CD8-CD45RO+ cells for memory CD4+ T cells. Total CD4+ T cells were enriched by CD4 positive selection. Only in-frame clones appear in the TCRdb table, and some are missing; sequencing was by immunoSEQ multiplex PCR. The table has fewer than 50,000 clones, about 80% seen once. The specimen sequenced was memory CD4+ T cells from blood. The gene calls are TRBV2 and TRBJ2-7, with 8 positions matching TRBD1. This clonotype originated in an adult in good health and CMV-seropositive. The chain's CDR3 is CASSRTGLYEQYF. The CDR3 DNA sequence: TGTGCCAGCAGTAGGACAGGGCTATACGAGCAGTACTTC.